What follows is one T cell receptor beta chain and its context. Its antigen is undetermined. This CDR3 region has 13 residues. Trimming removed 0 bases from V and 4 bases from J, with 4 bases in between. The germline gives CDR1 SGDLS, CDR2 YYNGEE. This record belongs to a study of identical twins. Study-wide results and caveats: When twins shared out-of-frame alpha sequences, those sequences had excess low generation probability. The study drew conclusions from cross-sectional statistical analysis, not from following the same donors. Models underestimated how often monozygotic twins shared out-of-frame TCR alpha. Where beta out-of-frame sequences were concerned, excess twin sharing was weaker.

TCRdb redid the calling of the 5' RACE reads with MiXCR, one entry per CDR3 protein. The sample carries some 1,600,000 distinct CDR3 sequences, around 29% recorded once. Sequencing used cord blood. The chain recombines TRBV9 with TRBJ1-4; the D is unclear. This TCR was recovered from a newborn girl in good health. As DNA, the CDR3 is TGTGCCAGCAGCGTAGCAATTAATGAAAAACTGTTTTTT. It codes for CASSVAINEKLFF.